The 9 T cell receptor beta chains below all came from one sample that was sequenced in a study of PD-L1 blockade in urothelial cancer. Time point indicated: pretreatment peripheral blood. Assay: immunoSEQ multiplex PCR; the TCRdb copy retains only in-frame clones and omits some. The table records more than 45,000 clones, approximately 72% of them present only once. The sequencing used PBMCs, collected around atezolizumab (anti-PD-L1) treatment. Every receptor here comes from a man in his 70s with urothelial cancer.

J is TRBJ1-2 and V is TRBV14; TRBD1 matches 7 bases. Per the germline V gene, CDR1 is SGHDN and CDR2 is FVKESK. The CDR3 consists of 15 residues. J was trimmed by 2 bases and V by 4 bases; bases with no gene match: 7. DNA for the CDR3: TGTGCCAGCAGCCGCATAGGACAGGCCAACTATGGCTACACCTTC. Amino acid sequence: CASSRIGQANYGYTF.

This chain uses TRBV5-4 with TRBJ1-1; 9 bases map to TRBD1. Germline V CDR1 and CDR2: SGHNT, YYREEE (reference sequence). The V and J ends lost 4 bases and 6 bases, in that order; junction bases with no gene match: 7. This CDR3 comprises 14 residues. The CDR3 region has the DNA TGTGCCAGCAGCGAAGGGACAGGGCGCTCTGAAGCTTTCTTT. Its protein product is CASSEGTGRSEAFF.

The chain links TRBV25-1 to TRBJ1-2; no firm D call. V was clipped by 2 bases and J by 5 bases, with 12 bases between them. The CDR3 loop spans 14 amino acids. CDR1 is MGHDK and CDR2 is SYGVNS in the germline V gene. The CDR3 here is CASSESSTGYGYTF. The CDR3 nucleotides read TGTGCCAGCAGTGAAAGCAGTACGGGGTATGGCTACACCTTC.

CDR3 amino acids: CASSNPLIITSGGYNEQFF. CDR3 in DNA: TGTGCCAGCAGCAACCCACTTATAATAACTAGCGGGGGCTACAATGAGCAGTTCTTC. The J gene is TRBJ2-1, the V gene TRBV27; 11 nucleotides agree with TRBD2. Germline-derived CDR1 and CDR2 are MNHEY and SMNVEV (reference sequence). This CDR3 region has 19 residues. Trimming cost V 6 bases and J 3 bases; bases outside gene matches: 16.

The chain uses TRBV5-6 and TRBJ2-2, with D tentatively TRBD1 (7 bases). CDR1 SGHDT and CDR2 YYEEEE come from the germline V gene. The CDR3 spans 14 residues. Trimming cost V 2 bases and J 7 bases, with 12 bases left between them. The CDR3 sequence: CASSLGGGVGELFF. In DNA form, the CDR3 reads TGTGCCAGCAGCTTAGGAGGGGGCGTCGGGGAGCTGTTTTTT.

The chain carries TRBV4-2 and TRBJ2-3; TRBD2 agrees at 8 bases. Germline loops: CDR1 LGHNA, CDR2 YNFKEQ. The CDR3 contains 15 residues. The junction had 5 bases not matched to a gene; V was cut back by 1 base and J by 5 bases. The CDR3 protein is CASSQVRGGGDTQYF. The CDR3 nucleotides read TGTGCCAGCAGCCAAGTTCGGGGGGGAGGAGATACGCAGTATTTT.

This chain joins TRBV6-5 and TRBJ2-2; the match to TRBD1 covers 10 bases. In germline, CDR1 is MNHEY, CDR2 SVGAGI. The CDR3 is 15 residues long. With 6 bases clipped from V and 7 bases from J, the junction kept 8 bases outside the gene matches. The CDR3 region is CASRPGTGVGGELFF. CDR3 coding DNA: TGTGCCAGCAGACCCGGGACAGGGGTCGGCGGGGAGCTGTTTTTT.

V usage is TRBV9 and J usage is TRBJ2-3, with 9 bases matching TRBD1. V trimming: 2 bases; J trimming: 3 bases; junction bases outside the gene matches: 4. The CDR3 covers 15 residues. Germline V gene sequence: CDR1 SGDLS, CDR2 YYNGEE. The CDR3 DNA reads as TGTGCCAGCAGCGTGGGACAGGGTTCGACAGATACGCAGTATTTT. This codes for CASSVGQGSTDTQYF.

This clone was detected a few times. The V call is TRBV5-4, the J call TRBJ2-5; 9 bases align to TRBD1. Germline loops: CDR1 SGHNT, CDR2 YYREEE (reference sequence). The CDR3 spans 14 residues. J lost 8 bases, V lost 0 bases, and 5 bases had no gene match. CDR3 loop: CASSLAADRGTQYF. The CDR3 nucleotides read TGTGCCAGCAGCTTGGCCGCGGACAGGGGCACCCAGTACTTC. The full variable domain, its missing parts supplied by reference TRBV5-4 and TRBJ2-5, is ETGVTQSPTHLIKTRGQQVTLRCSSQSGHNTVSWYQQALGQGPQFIFQYYREEENGRGNFPPRFSGLQFPNYSSELNVNALELDDSALYLCASSLAADRGTQYFGPGTRLLVL.